This is a list of T cell receptor beta chains from one sample in a study of blood T cell repertoires in COVID-19. Data came from immunoSEQ multiplex PCR; TCRdb stores just in-frame clones and leaves some out. The sample has approximately 100,000 clones, about 89% seen once. Sequenced material: peripheral blood. Receptor source: a man aged 50-59 years with acute or convalescent COVID-19. The CDR3 runs from the conserved cysteine through the conserved F or W.

CDR3aa,v_gene
CASSLSGGAAGETQYF,TRBV7-3
CASSLMSAANNSPLHF,TRBV5-8
CASSPSPGGNQPQHF,TRBV9
CASSAKAGRASFGNSPLHF,TRBV6-1
CASSTGAVSYEQYF,TRBV19
CSAGQSSYEQYF,TRBV29-1
CASSYDRQGSSYEQYF,TRBV2
CASSQTPAGASPNYGYTF,TRBV5-1
CASSPPGTDRSPLHF,TRBV18
CAISLASGSPRSSYEQYF,TRBV10-3
CASSLLSGTDTQYF,TRBV27
CASSLSGVGAKNIQYF,TRBV27
CASSPRKGDEKLFF,TRBV18
CASSQGPSNEQFF,TRBV4-2
CASSKTGSGNYGYTF,TRBV11-2
CASSPTTVTEAFF,TRBV18
CASRRLAGGRPETQYF,TRBV21-1
CASSWRVNYGYTF,TRBV6-7
CASSMEGAAKNIQYF,TRBV11-2
CASSITHVPRTEAFF,TRBV19
CASSLVGGTSGDNEQFF,TRBV11-3
CASSEGAGYGYTF,TRBV9
CASSVGGTSGQETQYF,TRBV5-4
CASSLHVATNEKLFF,TRBV19
CASSQEQPGPYGYTF,TRBV3-1/TRBV3-2
CASSLIGQGNTEAFF,TRBV27
CATSAPQGANYGYTF,TRBV24-1
CASSISGTDLYYGYTF,TRBV19
CASSIARNGDEKLFF,TRBV19
CASSPTSSRNEQFF,TRBV5-1
CASRDSYYEQYF,TRBV5-1
CATSDLTGTSGSTDTQYF,TRBV24-1
CASSLDQGGKNIQYF,TRBV18
CASRRGQEGYGYTF,TRBV5-4
CASSDLAGGAKNIQYF,TRBV27
CASSNIRGLGLNTEAFF,TRBV19